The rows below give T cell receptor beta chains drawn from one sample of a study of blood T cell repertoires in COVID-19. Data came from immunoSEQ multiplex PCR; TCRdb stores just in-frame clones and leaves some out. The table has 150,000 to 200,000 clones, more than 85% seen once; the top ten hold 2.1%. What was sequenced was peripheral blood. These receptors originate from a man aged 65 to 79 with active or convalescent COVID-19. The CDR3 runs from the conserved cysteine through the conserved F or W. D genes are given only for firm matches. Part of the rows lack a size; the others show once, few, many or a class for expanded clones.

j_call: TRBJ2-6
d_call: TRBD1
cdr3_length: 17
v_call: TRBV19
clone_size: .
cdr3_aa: CASSIRTGGSGANVLTF
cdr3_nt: TGTGCCAGTAGTATAAGGACAGGGGGCTCTGGGGCCAACGTCCTGACTTTC

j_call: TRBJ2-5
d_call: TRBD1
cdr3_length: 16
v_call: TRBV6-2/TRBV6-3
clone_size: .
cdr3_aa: CASSYVGQGGVETQYF
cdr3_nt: TGTGCCAGCAGTTACGTGGGACAGGGTGGTGTCGAGACCCAGTACTTC

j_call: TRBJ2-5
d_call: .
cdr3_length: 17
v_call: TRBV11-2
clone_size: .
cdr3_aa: CASSLVVTGGGLETQYF
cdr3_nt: TGTGCCAGCAGCTTAGTAGTTACAGGGGGAGGGTTGGAGACCCAGTACTTC

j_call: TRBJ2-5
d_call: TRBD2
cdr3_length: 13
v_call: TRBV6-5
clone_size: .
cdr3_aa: CASTPGGGGTQYF
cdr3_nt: TGTGCCAGCACTCCGGGGGGGGGCGGAACCCAGTACTTC

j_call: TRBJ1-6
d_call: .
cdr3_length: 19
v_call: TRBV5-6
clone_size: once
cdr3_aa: CASSLHDRPPSSYNSPLHF
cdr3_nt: TGTGCCAGCAGCTTGCACGACAGGCCGCCCAGCTCCTATAATTCACCCCTCCACTTT

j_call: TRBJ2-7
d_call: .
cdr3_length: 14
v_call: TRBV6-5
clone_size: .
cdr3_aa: CASSQMGPMAEQYF
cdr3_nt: TGTGCCAGCAGTCAAATGGGGCCCATGGCCGAGCAGTACTTC

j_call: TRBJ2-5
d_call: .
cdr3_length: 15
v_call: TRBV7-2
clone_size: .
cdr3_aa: CASSTRQAPQETQYF
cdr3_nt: TGTGCCAGCAGCACCAGACAGGCACCACAAGAGACCCAGTACTTC

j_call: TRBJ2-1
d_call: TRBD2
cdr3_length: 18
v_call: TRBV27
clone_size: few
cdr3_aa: CASSLWGSGRITYNEQFF
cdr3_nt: TGTGCCAGCAGTTTATGGGGTAGCGGGAGAATAACCTACAATGAGCAGTTCTTC

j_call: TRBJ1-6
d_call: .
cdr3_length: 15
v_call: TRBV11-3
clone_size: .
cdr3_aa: CASSFAVLINSPLHF
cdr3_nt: TGTGCCAGCAGCTTTGCGGTCCTGATTAATTCACCCCTCCACTTT

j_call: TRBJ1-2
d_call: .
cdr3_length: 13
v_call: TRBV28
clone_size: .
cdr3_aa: CASRKQGEYGYTF
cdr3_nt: TGTGCCAGCAGAAAACAGGGAGAGTATGGCTACACCTTC

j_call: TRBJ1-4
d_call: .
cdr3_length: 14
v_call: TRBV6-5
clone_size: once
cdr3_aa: CASTGGGGGEKLFF
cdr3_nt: TGTGCCAGCACCGGGGGTGGTGGAGGAGAAAAACTGTTTTTT

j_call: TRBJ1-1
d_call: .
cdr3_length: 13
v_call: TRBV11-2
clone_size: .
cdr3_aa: CASSRGLNTEAFF
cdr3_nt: TGTGCCAGCAGCCGGGGGTTGAACACTGAAGCTTTCTTT

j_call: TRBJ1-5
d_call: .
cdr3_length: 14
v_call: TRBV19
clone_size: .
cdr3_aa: CASGGRGLYQPQHF
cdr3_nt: TGTGCCAGTGGGGGGAGGGGCCTTTATCAGCCCCAGCATTTT

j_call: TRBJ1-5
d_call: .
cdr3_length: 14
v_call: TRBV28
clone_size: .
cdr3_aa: CASSSGGTNQPQHF
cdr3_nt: TGTGCCAGCAGCTCCGGGGGGACGAATCAGCCCCAGCATTTT

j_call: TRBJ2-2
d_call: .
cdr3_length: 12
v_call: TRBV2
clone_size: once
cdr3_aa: CASSEVAGALFF
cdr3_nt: TGTGCCAGCAGTGAAGTTGCAGGGGCCCTGTTTTTT

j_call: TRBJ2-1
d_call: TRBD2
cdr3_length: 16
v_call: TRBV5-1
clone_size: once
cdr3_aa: CASSEGLAAMTGEQFF
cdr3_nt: TGCGCCAGCAGCGAAGGACTAGCGGCGATGACCGGTGAGCAGTTCTTC

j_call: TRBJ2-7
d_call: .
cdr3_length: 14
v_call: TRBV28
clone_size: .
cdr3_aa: CASTETGKSYEQYF
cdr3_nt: TGTGCCAGCACAGAGACAGGAAAATCCTACGAGCAGTACTTC

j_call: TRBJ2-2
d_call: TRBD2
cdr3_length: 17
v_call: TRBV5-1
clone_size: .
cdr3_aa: CASSAPGLAGGIGELFF
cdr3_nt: TGCGCCAGCAGCGCACCGGGACTAGCGGGGGGAATTGGGGAGCTGTTTTTT

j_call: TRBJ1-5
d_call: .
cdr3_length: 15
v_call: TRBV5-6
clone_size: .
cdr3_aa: CASSFVGGANQPQHF
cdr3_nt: TGTGCCAGCAGCTTTGTTGGGGGGGCAAATCAGCCCCAGCATTTT

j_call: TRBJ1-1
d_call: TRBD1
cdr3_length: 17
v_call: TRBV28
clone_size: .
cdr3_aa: CASSLVRTGTGKTEAFF
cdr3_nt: TGTGCCAGCAGTTTAGTCCGAACCGGGACAGGGAAGACTGAAGCTTTCTTT

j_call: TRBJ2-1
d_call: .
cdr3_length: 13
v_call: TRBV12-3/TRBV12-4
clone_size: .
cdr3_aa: CASSLDAANEQFF
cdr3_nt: TGTGCCAGCAGTTTAGACGCGGCTAATGAGCAGTTCTTC

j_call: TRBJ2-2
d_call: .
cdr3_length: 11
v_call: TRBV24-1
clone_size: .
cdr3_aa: CATEDTGELFF
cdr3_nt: TGTGCCACCGAGGACACCGGGGAGCTGTTTTTT

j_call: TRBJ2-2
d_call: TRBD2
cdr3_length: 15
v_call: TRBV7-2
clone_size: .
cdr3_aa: CASSILAGGSGELFF
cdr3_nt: TGTGCCAGCAGCATACTAGCGGGAGGTTCCGGGGAGCTGTTTTTT

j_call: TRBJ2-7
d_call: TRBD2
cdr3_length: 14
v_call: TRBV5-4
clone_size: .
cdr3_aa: CASSLRGGRYEQYF
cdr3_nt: TGTGCCAGCAGCCTGCGGGGGGGACGCTACGAGCAGTACTTC

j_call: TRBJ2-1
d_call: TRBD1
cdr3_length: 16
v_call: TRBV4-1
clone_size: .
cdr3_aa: CASRLSGTGGYNEQFF
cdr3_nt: TGCGCCAGCAGACTATCCGGGACAGGGGGTTACAATGAGCAGTTCTTC

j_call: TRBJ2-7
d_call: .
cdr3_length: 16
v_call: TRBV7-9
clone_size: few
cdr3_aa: CASSSPGGTGTYEQYF
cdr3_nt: TGTGCCAGCAGCTCCCCCGGGGGTACAGGAACCTACGAGCAGTACTTC

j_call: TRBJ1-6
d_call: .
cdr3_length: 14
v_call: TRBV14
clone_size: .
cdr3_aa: CASSRGGNNSPLHF
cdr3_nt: TGTGCCAGCAGCCGAGGAGGGAATAATTCACCCCTCCACTTT

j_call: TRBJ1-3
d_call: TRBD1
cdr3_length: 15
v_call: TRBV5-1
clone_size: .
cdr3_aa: CASSWRPDRGNTIYF
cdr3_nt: TGCGCCAGCAGCTGGAGGCCGGACAGGGGAAACACCATATATTTT

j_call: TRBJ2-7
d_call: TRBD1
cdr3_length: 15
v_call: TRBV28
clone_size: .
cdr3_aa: CASSTGTGVHGEQYF
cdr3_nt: TGTGCCAGCAGTACCGGGACAGGGGTGCATGGCGAGCAGTACTTC

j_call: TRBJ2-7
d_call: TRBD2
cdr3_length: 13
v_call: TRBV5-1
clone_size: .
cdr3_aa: CASSPGGGYEQYF
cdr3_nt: TGCGCCAGCAGCCCCGGCGGGGGGTACGAGCAGTACTTC

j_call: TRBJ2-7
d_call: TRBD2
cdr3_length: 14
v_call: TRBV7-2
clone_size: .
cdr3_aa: CASSLGGGSYEQYF
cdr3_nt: TGTGCCAGCAGCTTAGGCGGGGGTAGCTACGAGCAGTACTTC

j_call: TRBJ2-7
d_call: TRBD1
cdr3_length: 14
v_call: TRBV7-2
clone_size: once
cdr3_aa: CASSLGQGVYEQYF
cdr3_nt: TGTGCCAGCAGCTTAGGTCAGGGGGTCTACGAGCAGTACTTC

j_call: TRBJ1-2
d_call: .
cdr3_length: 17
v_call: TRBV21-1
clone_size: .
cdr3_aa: CASSKEGPGQGYYGYTF
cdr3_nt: TGTGCCAGCAGCAAAGAAGGGCCGGGACAGGGGTACTATGGCTACACCTTC

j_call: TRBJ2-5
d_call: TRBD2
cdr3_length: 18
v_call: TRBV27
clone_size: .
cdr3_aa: CASSLSTRTSGRMETQYF
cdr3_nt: TGTGCCAGCAGTTTATCGACCCGGACTAGCGGGAGGATGGAGACCCAGTACTTC

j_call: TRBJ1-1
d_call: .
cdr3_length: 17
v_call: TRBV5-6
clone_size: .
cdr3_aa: CASSLYRDTLTNTEAFF
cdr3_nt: TGTGCCAGCAGCTTGTACCGGGACACCCTTACGAACACTGAAGCTTTCTTT

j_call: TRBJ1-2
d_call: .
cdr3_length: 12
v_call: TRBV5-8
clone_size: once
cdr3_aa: CASSQGEDGYTF
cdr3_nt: TGTGCCAGCAGCCAAGGGGAGGATGGCTACACCTTC

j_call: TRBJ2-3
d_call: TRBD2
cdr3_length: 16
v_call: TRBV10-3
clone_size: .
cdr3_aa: CAISPGTSGSTDTQYF
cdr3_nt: TGTGCCATCAGCCCCGGGACTAGCGGAAGCACAGATACGCAGTATTTT